Below, 8 T cell receptor beta chains from the same sample are listed, as sequenced in a study of blood T cells in healthy people across ages. A sample-barcoded 5' primer and a J-beta primer mix were used in a second PCR of roughly 6 to 11 cycles. TCRdb itself ran the 5' RACE reads through MiXCR, one entry per CDR3 protein. The sample consists of roughly 800,000 distinct CDR3 sequences, nearly 60% of them appearing once. The specimen sequenced was blood. These receptors were collected from a man younger than 40 in good health.

The rearrangement uses TRBV15 and TRBJ1-6, with 7 bases identical to TRBD1. The CDR3 length is 15 residues. Germline values: CDR1 LNHNV, CDR2 YYDKDF (reference sequence). Losses at the gene ends were 3 bases for V and 18 bases for J; bases not matched to a gene: 17. The CDR3 sequence: CATSRDYGQEGQSHF. CDR3 coding DNA: TGTGCCACCAGCAGGGATTATGGACAGGAGGGGCAGTCCCACTTT. Supplemented by reference TRBV15 and TRBJ1-6, the full variable domain reads DAMVIQNPRYQVTQFGKPVTLSCSQTLNHNVMYWYQQKSSQAPKLLFHYYDKDFNNEADTPDNFQSRRPNTSFCFLDIRSPGLGDTAMYLCATSRDYGQEGQSHFGNGTRLTVT.

V is TRBV30 and J is TRBJ2-4; 8 bases align to TRBD1. With the DNA end fitting TRBJ2-7 better, the J assignment may be wrong. Germline assignment: CDR1 GTSNPN and CDR2 SVGIG (reference sequence). There are 14 residues in the CDR3. The DNA for the CDR3 is TGTGCCTGGATAGTCGGGACAGGTGCCTACGAGCAGTACTTC. Encoded protein: CAWIVGTGAYEQYF.

The chain uses TRBV7-9 and TRBJ2-5; D remains ambiguous. V shed 5 bases and J shed 2 bases, with 15 bases lying between them. Germline V gives CDR1 SEHNR, CDR2 FQNEAQ (reference sequence). The CDR3 runs to 15 residues. Written as DNA, the CDR3 is TGTGCCAGCAGCCTCGAAGAGTGGCAACAAGAGACCCAGTACTTC. Translating gives CASSLEEWQQETQYF.

This clonotype appeared a few times. The chain employs TRBV5-6 and TRBJ2-4, with 8 bases lining up with TRBD1. Losses at the gene ends were 4 bases for V and 8 bases for J; bases not matched to a gene: 8. Looked up from germline, CDR1 is SGHDT and CDR2 is YYEEEE. There are 14 residues in the CDR3. CDR3 in DNA: TGTGCCAGCAGCCCCGACAGGGGAGCGTACATTCAGTACTTC. Translation: CASSPDRGAYIQYF.

V usage is TRBV29-1 and J usage is TRBJ2-5; the D is unclear. The CDR3 contains 10 residues. CDR1 and CDR2 (germline): SQVTM, ANQGSEA. Trimming pared 4 bases from V and 11 bases from J, leaving 11 bases between. The CDR3 reads CSVGNNEQYF. In nucleotides, the CDR3 is TGCAGCGTTGGCAACAATGAGCAGTACTTC.

This chain joins TRBV28 and TRBJ2-2; 15 positions agree with TRBD2. The CDR3 length is 16 residues. V dropped 6 bases and J dropped 7; count of bases not matched to a gene: 6. Germline V gene sequence: CDR1 MDHEN, CDR2 SYDVKM. The CDR3 protein is CASSPPGLAGGGELFF. DNA for the CDR3: TGTGCCAGCAGCCCGCCGGGACTAGCGGGAGGCGGGGAGCTGTTTTTT.

This clonotype occurred a few times. The rearrangement joins TRBV20-1 to TRBJ2-1; D is undetermined. V lost 0 bases and J 9 bases, leaving 9 bases between the germline ends. CDR1 is DFQATT, CDR2 SNEGSKA, per germline (reference sequence). CDR3 length: 12 residues. The CDR3 DNA reads as TGCAGTGCTAGAGAGGGCCTGGGTGAGCAGTTCTTC. Translated, it gives CSAREGLGEQFF.

Points on this clonotype: Its ends do not fully match the called genes, so a read error is possible. The chain carries TRBV4-2 and TRBJ2-1; D not certain. Per the germline V gene, CDR1 is LGHNA and CDR2 is YNFKEQ. The length of the CDR3 is 14 residues. The DNA for the CDR3 is TGTGCCAGCGGCCAAGATCCTAAAAACAATGAGCAGTTCTTC. Amino acids: CASGQDPKNNEQFF.